This T cell receptor (beta chain) comes out of a study of read filtering for tumor transcriptome and immune sequencing. Study-level information: DNase treatment preceded whole-transcriptome library preparation.

With respect to this clonotype: Its specificity is unknown.

The CDR3 extends over 14 amino acids. V gave up 0 bases and J gave up 9 bases, with 15 bases separating them. Per the germline V gene, CDR1 is SGHRS and CDR2 is YFSETQ. Molecular barcoded adaptors covering alpha/delta and beta/gamma chains were used on approximately 400 ng RNA. TCRdb redid the calling of the reads with MiXCR, one entry per CDR3 protein. Here the sample spans over 50,000 distinct CDR3 sequences, around 21% being singletons. Study-level findings and limits: Correlation between methods rose after single-read clonotypes were removed. The CD138-negative fraction was mixed bone marrow immune cells, not pure T cells.

J is TRBJ1-1 and V is TRBV5-1; no clear D. The source of this sequence is a donor aged 40 or older with multiple myeloma. Sequencing was done on a sample of a population of CD138-negative cells sorted from bone marrow. CDR3 nucleotide sequence: TGCGCCAGCAGCTTGGATCCCGAAAGCCGAAAAGCTTTCTTT. This sequence encodes CASSLDPESRKAFF. Together with reference TRBV5-1 and TRBJ1-1, the CDR3 gives the full variable domain: KAGVTQTPRYLIKTRGQQVTLSCSPISGHRSVSWYQQTPGQGLQFLFEYFSETQRNKGNFPGRFSGRQFSNSRSEMNVSTLELGDSALYLCASSLDPESRKAFFGQGTRLTVV.